The 3 T cell receptor beta chains in this list originate from one sample, sequenced in a study of blood T cell repertoires in COVID-19. Using immunoSEQ multiplex PCR, the repertoire was profiled, and TCRdb retains in-frame clones only, with some absent. The sample shows some 120,000 clones, about 85% of them seen only once. The specimen was peripheral blood. These receptors were obtained from a man aged 60 to 69 with acute or convalescent COVID-19.

CDR3 region: CASARDRGNEQFF. The CDR3 nucleotides read TGTGCCAGCGCCCGGGACAGGGGGAATGAGCAGTTCTTC. This rearrangement joins TRBV12-3 or TRBV12-4 to TRBJ2-1; TRBD1 aligns across 11 bases. Trimming took 8 bases from V and 7 from J; bases not matched to a gene: 4. This CDR3 spans 13 amino acids.

To note about this clone: Within the sample, other DNA sequences also encode this same CDR3. The chain joins TRBV24-1 to TRBJ1-1; 7 nucleotides line up with TRBD1. With 4 bases clipped from V and 3 bases from J, the junction kept 7 bases outside the gene matches. The germline V gene has CDR1 KGHDR and CDR2 SFDVKD. The CDR3 extends over 15 amino acids. In nucleotides, the CDR3 is TGTGCCACCAGTGACAGTCGAACAGGGGACACTGAAGCTTTCTTT. Its translation is CATSDSRTGDTEAFF.

The rearrangement joins TRBV5-1 to TRBJ2-5; TRBD1 might be the D (5 bases). The CDR3 runs to 13 residues. V lost 2 bases to trimming and J lost 4 bases, with 9 bases between them. CDR1 SGHRS and CDR2 YFSETQ come from the germline V gene. This CDR3 reads CASSLGVRETQYF. Here the CDR3 DNA reads TGCGCCAGCAGCTTAGGGGTGAGAGAGACCCAGTACTTC.